The 29 T cell receptor beta chains below come from one sample, sequenced in a study of cytotoxic CD8 clonotypes in ibrutinib-treated CLL. Clones were read by immunoSEQ multiplex PCR, and TCRdb kept only the in-frame ones, dropping some. This sample has around 310,000 clones, with 80% found just once. Specimen: PBMCs, collected before ibrutinib treatment. These receptors came from a human donor with chronic lymphocytic leukemia.

This clone was picked up a small number of times. CDR3 nucleotides: TGCGCCAGCAGCTCTAGCGGGAGAGGGTACAATGAGCAGTTCTTC. As protein: CASSSSGRGYNEQFF. The J gene is TRBJ2-1, the V gene TRBV5-1; 10 bases match TRBD2. Trimming removed 3 bases from V and 4 bases from J; junction bases left unmatched: 4. The length of the CDR3 is 15 residues. The V gene's germline CDR1 is SGHRS and CDR2 YFSETQ.

The V gene is TRBV10-3, the J gene TRBJ2-7, with no clear D. Deletions cut 3 bases from V and 2 bases from J, with 14 bases between. CDR1 ENHRY and CDR2 SYGVKD come from the germline V gene. The CDR3 spans 15 residues. The CDR3 sequence: CAISEMGSGAYEQYF. CDR3 sequence (DNA): TGTGCCATCAGTGAAATGGGTAGTGGGGCCTACGAGCAGTACTTC.

The chain is built from TRBV15 and TRBJ2-5, with D perhaps matching TRBD1 (6 bases). CDR3 length equals 14 residues. Per germline, CDR1 LNHNV and CDR2 YYDKDF (reference sequence). V lost 0 bases to trimming and J lost 5 bases, with 10 bases between them. CDR3 in DNA: TGTGCCACCAGCAGAGAGCAGGGGCTGGAGACCCAGTACTTC. Protein product: CATSREQGLETQYF.

This chain joins TRBV18 and TRBJ1-1; 7 bases line up with TRBD1. Per the germline V gene, CDR1 is KGHSH and CDR2 is LQKENI. CDR3 length: 13 amino acids. J was trimmed by 9 bases and V by 2 bases; bases with no gene match: 6. For the CDR3, the DNA is TGTGCCAGCTCACCAATGGGGACAGAAAAAGCTTTCTTT. It is translated as CASSPMGTEKAFF.

Here the CDR3 DNA reads TGTGCCTGGAGAGGGACAGGGAGAGAGACCCAGTACTTC. This translates into CAWRGTGRETQYF. The V gene is TRBV30, the J gene TRBJ2-5, with 9 bases matching TRBD1. Per germline, CDR1 GTSNPN and CDR2 SVGIG (reference sequence). The CDR3 spans 13 residues. The V gene end was trimmed by 3 bases and the J gene end by 4 bases; junction bases not matched to a gene: 3.

The V gene is TRBV30, the J gene TRBJ2-1; TRBD2 agrees at 10 bases. CDR1 is GTSNPN and CDR2 is SVGIG in the germline V gene (reference sequence). CDR3 size: 12 residues. V lost 1 base, J lost 14 bases, and 5 bases stayed unmatched. The CDR3 DNA sequence: TGTGCCTGGAGTGCCCTAGCGGGAGTGGAGTTCTTC. Translating gives CAWSALAGVEFF.

The gene calls are TRBV6-5 and TRBJ2-5; D gene uncertain. The CDR3 length is 12 residues. CDR1 is MNHEY and CDR2 is SVGAGI in the germline V gene. The ends were cut back, 0 bases at V and 5 bases at J, with 4 bases in the middle. CDR3 residues: CASSYSMETQYF. The DNA for the CDR3 is TGTGCCAGCAGTTACTCGATGGAGACCCAGTACTTC.

V usage is TRBV4-1 and J usage is TRBJ1-1; the match to TRBD1 covers 7 bases. The CDR3 loop spans 14 amino acids. V was clipped by 0 bases and J by 5 bases; unmatched bases: 3. Germline CDR1 and CDR2: MGHRA and YSYEKL. CDR3 DNA: TGCGCCAGCAGCCAAGACAGGGGGAGGACTGAAGCTTTCTTT. Its translation is CASSQDRGRTEAFF.

The chain uses TRBV7-2 and TRBJ2-1; D is ambiguous. The germline V and J ends were trimmed by 2 bases and 9 bases, with 11 bases remaining between them. This CDR3 is built from 13 residues. CDR1 and CDR2 from the germline V gene are SGHTA and FQGNSA. The CDR3 protein is CASSLKGPREQFF. In nucleotides, the CDR3 is TGTGCCAGCAGCTTAAAGGGCCCCCGTGAGCAGTTCTTC.

This clone appeared a single time. The chain uses TRBV9 and TRBJ2-2, with a possible D match to TRBD2 (5 bases). V lost 0 bases and J lost 6, with 15 bases in between. CDR3 length equals 16 residues. Looked up from germline, CDR1 is SGDLS and CDR2 is YYNGEE. The CDR3 nucleotides read TGTGCCAGCAGCGTAGGGATGGGAGAGGTCGCCGGGGAGCTGTTTTTT. Residues: CASSVGMGEVAGELFF.

This chain joins TRBV4-3 and TRBJ2-7; 8 nucleotides match TRBD1. The CDR3 loop spans 17 amino acids. V gave up 0 bases and J gave up 0 bases; unmatched junction bases: 7. CDR1 LGHNA and CDR2 YSLEER come from the germline V gene. The chain's CDR3 is CASSQDKTGASSYEQYF. CDR3 DNA sequence: TGCGCCAGCAGCCAAGATAAGACAGGGGCCAGCTCCTACGAGCAGTACTTC.

The CDR3 sequence is CASSQEPAGRLGTSGQETQYF. The CDR3 DNA follows: TGCGCCAGCAGCCAAGAACCTGCCGGTCGGCTTGGGACTAGCGGGCAAGAGACCCAGTACTTC. J is TRBJ2-5 and V is TRBV4-1; 12 nucleotides agree with TRBD2. V was clipped by 0 bases and J by 2 bases; unmatched bases: 16. CDR3 size: 21 residues. Germline CDR1 and CDR2: MGHRA and YSYEKL.

The chain recombines TRBV5-1 with TRBJ2-1; TRBD2 matches at 7 bases. Trimming removed 4 bases from V and 2 bases from J; junction bases left unmatched: 6. The length of the CDR3 is 15 residues. The germline CDR1 and CDR2 sequences are SGHRS and YFSETQ. The CDR3 DNA reads as TGCGCCAGCAGCATCGGGACTACCACCTACAATGAGCAGTTCTTC. Protein: CASSIGTTTYNEQFF.

V gene TRBV11-3 combines with J gene TRBJ2-2; D might be TRBD1 (6 bases). CDR3 length: 14 residues. V gave up 4 bases and J gave up 3 bases, with 9 bases separating them. Germline CDR1 SGHNT, CDR2 YENEEA. CDR3 residues: CASSWGHHTGELFF. In DNA form, the CDR3 reads TGTGCCAGCAGCTGGGGACACCACACCGGGGAGCTGTTTTTT.

For the CDR3, the DNA is TGTGCCTGGAGTGACAGCTGGGGGAAGGGGAGCTATGGCTACACCTTC. Amino acids: CAWSDSWGKGSYGYTF. V gene TRBV30 combines with J gene TRBJ1-2, with D maybe TRBD1 (5 bases). Trimming took 1 base from V and 4 from J, leaving 19 bases between them. CDR3 size: 16 residues. CDR1 and CDR2 (germline): GTSNPN, SVGIG (reference sequence).

The table lists this clone with a few counts. The rearrangement uses TRBV15 and TRBJ1-2; D perhaps matches TRBD1 (5 bases). This CDR3 has 15 residues. Germline V gene sequence: CDR1 LNHNV, CDR2 YYDKDF (reference sequence). V lost 1 base and J lost 4, with 13 bases in between. The chain's CDR3 is CATSRVIGAGYGYTF. For the CDR3, the DNA is TGTGCCACCAGCAGAGTAATAGGGGCTGGCTATGGCTACACCTTC.

The CDR3: CASSQDGGYQPQHF. CDR3 sequence (DNA): TGTGCCAGCAGCCAAGATGGGGGGTATCAGCCCCAGCATTTT. This sequence joins TRBV4-2 and TRBJ1-5; weak D call: TRBD1 (5 bases). CDR1 and CDR2 from the germline V gene are LGHNA and YNFKEQ. Trimming took off 0 bases at V and 5 bases at J, with 8 bases between the two ends. This CDR3 spans 14 amino acids.

V gene TRBV7-2 combines with J gene TRBJ2-2, with 11 bases matching TRBD2. The ends lost 5 bases at V and 3 bases at J; junction bases unmatched: 8. Germline lookup yields CDR1 SGHTA and CDR2 FQGNSA. CDR3 length: 17 residues. The CDR3 is CASSQGTSGAHTGELFF. In DNA form, the CDR3 reads TGTGCCAGCAGCCAAGGGACTAGCGGAGCCCACACCGGGGAGCTGTTTTTT.

The J gene is TRBJ2-1, the V gene TRBV12-5, with TRBD2 identical over 8 bases. Looked up from germline, CDR1 is LGHNT and CDR2 is FRNRAP. The CDR3 spans 17 residues. Trimming took 0 bases from V and 6 from J; bases not matched to a gene: 10. CDR3: CASGLVGAGRARNEQFF. Here the CDR3 DNA reads TGTGCTAGTGGTTTGGTAGGTGCCGGGAGGGCCCGCAATGAGCAGTTCTTC.

The CDR3 protein is CASSSPRTASYNEQFF. CDR3 coding DNA: TGTGCCAGCAGTTCGCCGAGGACAGCCTCCTACAATGAGCAGTTCTTC. The J gene is TRBJ2-1, the V gene TRBV27; tentatively, D is TRBD1 (6 bases). Per germline, CDR1 MNHEY and CDR2 SMNVEV (reference sequence). V lost 4 bases and J lost 0, with 13 bases in between. There are 16 residues in the CDR3.

This clone appeared once. The V and J genes are TRBV5-1 and TRBJ1-3; possible D gene TRBD1, 6 bases. Between the trimmed V and J ends, which lost 3 bases and 3 bases, there was a span of 13 bases. Germline CDR1 is SGHRS and CDR2 is YFSETQ. The CDR3 is made up of 15 amino acids. The CDR3 spells CASSYGGQGGNTIYF. As DNA, the CDR3 is TGCGCCAGCAGCTATGGGGGCCAGGGTGGAAACACCATATATTTT.

The chain uses TRBV4-3 and TRBJ1-2, with D maybe TRBD1 (5 bases). Trimming removed 1 base from V and 0 bases from J, with 18 bases in between. The CDR3 length is 18 residues. Germline-derived CDR1 and CDR2 are LGHNA and YSLEER. CDR3 amino acids: CASSQAPEGQRTNYGYTF. In DNA, the CDR3 is TGCGCCAGCAGCCAAGCACCCGAGGGGCAGAGAACTAACTATGGCTACACCTTC.

The chain couples TRBV7-9 to TRBJ2-5; D not certain. The CDR3 is 14 amino acids. V was cut by 8 bases and J by 1 base, with 14 bases left in between. CDR1 and CDR2 (germline): SEHNR, FQNEAQ (reference sequence). CDR3 sequence reads: CASGLMTGQETQYF. CDR3 bases: TGTGCCAGCGGGTTAATGACGGGCCAAGAGACCCAGTACTTC.

This chain links TRBV2 with TRBJ2-7, with D possibly TRBD2 on 6 matching bases. Germline V gene lookup returns CDR1 SNHLY and CDR2 FYNNEI. The ends were cut back, 5 bases at V and 3 bases at J, with 14 bases in the middle. This CDR3 contains 14 residues. The CDR3 region is CASSFLAAHYEQYF. The CDR3 nucleotides are TGTGCCAGCAGTTTTTTAGCGGCTCACTACGAGCAGTACTTC. Full variable domain (rest looked up from reference TRBV2 and TRBJ2-7): EPEVTQTPSHQVTQMGQEVILRCVPISNHLYFYWYRQILGQKVEFLVSFYNNEISEKSEIFDDQFSVERPDGSNFTLKIRSTKLEDSAMYFCASSFLAAHYEQYFGPGTRLTVT.

This chain uses TRBV6-1 with TRBJ2-7; D remains unclear. CDR3 length equals 14 residues. Germline loops: CDR1 MNHNS, CDR2 SASEGT. Trimming took 0 bases from V and 0 from J, leaving 6 bases between them. The CDR3 loop is CASSEARRSYEQYF. CDR3 DNA sequence: TGTGCCAGCAGTGAAGCGCGGCGCTCCTACGAGCAGTACTTC.

The rearrangement joins TRBV5-1 to TRBJ2-3, with D possibly called TRBD1 or TRBD2 (5 bases each). In germline, CDR1 is SGHRS, CDR2 YFSETQ. The V and J ends lost 6 bases and 0 bases respectively, with 14 bases between them. The CDR3 contains 15 residues. The CDR3 region has the DNA TGCGCCAGCACCATGGGTGGGGGAAGCACAGATACGCAGTATTTT. Translation: CASTMGGGSTDTQYF.

The rearrangement joins TRBV19 to TRBJ1-5; TRBD1 is a possible D gene (5 bases). The V end lost 4 bases, the J end lost 4 bases, and 11 bases lay between the germline ends. The V gene's germline CDR1 is LNHDA and CDR2 SQIVND (reference sequence). This CDR3 has 14 amino acids. Here the CDR3 reads CASSTQGWNQPQHF. In DNA form, the CDR3 reads TGTGCCAGTAGTACCCAGGGATGGAATCAGCCCCAGCATTTT.

This clone was counted only a few times. The chain has TRBV7-3 and TRBJ2-1, with 12 bases aligning to TRBD2. This CDR3 contains 16 residues. With 5 bases clipped from V and 4 bases from J, the junction kept 6 bases outside the gene matches. CDR1 SGHTA and CDR2 FQGTGA come from the germline V gene. The CDR3 DNA follows: TGTGCCAGCAGCCCCTCTAGCGGGAGGGTGTACAATGAGCAGTTCTTC. Protein product: CASSPSSGRVYNEQFF.

V usage is TRBV18 and J usage is TRBJ1-2; D is undetermined. CDR1 KGHSH and CDR2 LQKENI come from the germline V gene. Deletions cut 2 bases from V and 0 bases from J, with 10 bases between. The CDR3 has 15 residues. CDR3 protein: CASSPGAAPNYGYTF. DNA of the CDR3: TGTGCCAGCTCACCAGGTGCAGCACCTAACTATGGCTACACCTTC.